A selection of T cell receptor beta chains follows, all from one sample in a study of T cells in Graves' hyperthyroidism and ophthalmopathy. One entry per CDR3 protein results from TCRdb running MiXCR on the multiplex PCR reads. This sample has 650,000 to 750,000 distinct CDR3 sequences, with 12% to 15% found just once. Sequencing input: blood. These receptors originate from a woman aged 18 to 35 with Graves' hyperthyroidism. The CDR3 runs from the conserved cysteine through the conserved F or W. D genes are given only for firm matches. Some rows mark clone size as missing; the rest say once, few, many or name a class of expanded clone.

TRBJ2-1,TRBV9,.,few,TGTGCCAGCAGTCGACCCTCTCGAGCAGGGGGGGAACGTCCGGGACCAATTAACTACAATGAGCAGTTCTTC,CASSRPSRAGGERPGPINYNEQFF
TRBJ2-2,TRBV4-3,.,.,TGCGCCAGCAGCCAAGATGGGGCTGGCACCGGGGAGCTGTTTTTT,CASSQDGAGTGELFF
TRBJ1-5,TRBV4-2,.,.,TGTGCCAGGGATCAGCCCCAGCATTTT,CARDQPQHF
TRBJ1-1,TRBV4-1,.,many,TGCGCCAGCAGCCAAGCCCGGTTTAAGAACACTGAAGCTTTCTTT,CASSQARFKNTEAFF
TRBJ2-2,TRBV12-3/TRBV12-4,TRBD2,.,TGTGCCAGCAGTATACTAGCGACCGGGGAGCTGTTTTTT,CASSILATGELFF
TRBJ1-2,TRBV29-1,.,.,TGCAGCGTTGAACAAGGGCAGTTAGTTAACTATGGCTACACCTTC,CSVEQGQLVNYGYTF
TRBJ2-3,TRBV19,TRBD2,.,TGTGCCAGTAGTATCTCTCCTAGCGGGGGCACAGATACGCAGTATTTT,CASSISPSGGTDTQYF
TRBJ2-7,TRBV7-3,.,.,TGTGCCAGCAGCCCTACAGGGAGCCCCTACGAGCAGTACTTC,CASSPTGSPYEQYF
TRBJ2-7,TRBV4-3,.,.,TGCGCCAGCAGCCAAGGACGTGGGATATACGAGCAGTACTTC,CASSQGRGIYEQYF
TRBJ2-3,TRBV30,.,few,TGTGCCTGGACCCCTACCCGCATTACAGATACGCAGTATTTT,CAWTPTRITDTQYF
TRBJ2-1,TRBV28,TRBD1,many,TGTGCCAGCAGTTCGCGACAGGGGGCGGGTAATGAGCAGTTCTTC,CASSSRQGAGNEQFF
TRBJ2-5,TRBV30,.,.,TGTGCCTGGAGTCGGGCCAGGTCCCCTGGTTGGCAAGAGACCCAGTACTTC,CAWSRARSPGWQETQYF
TRBJ2-2,TRBV7-2,TRBD2,few,TGTGCCAGCAGCAATCCGGGACTAGCGGGAGGCTTTGTAGACACCGGGGAGCTGTTTTTT,CASSNPGLAGGFVDTGELFF
TRBJ1-1,TRBV5-1,.,many,TGCGCCAGCAGCTTGTCCCTGGGGGCGGAAGCTTTCTTT,CASSLSLGAEAFF
TRBJ2-7,TRBV7-3,TRBD1,few,TGTGCCAGCAGCTCAGAGGGGACAGGATATTACGAGCAGTACTTC,CASSSEGTGYYEQYF
TRBJ2-7,TRBV28,.,many,TGTGCCAGCAGTTTAGGGAGTGGGACCTACGAGCAGTACTTC,CASSLGSGTYEQYF
TRBJ2-7,TRBV6-1,.,.,TGTGCCAGCAGTTGGGACACCGTCTCCTACGAGCAGTACTTC,CASSWDTVSYEQYF
TRBJ2-5,TRBV7-9,.,few,TGTGCCAGCAGCCCCCCTAGGGGGGAGATAGCGGAGACCCAGTACTTC,CASSPPRGEIAETQYF
TRBJ2-3,TRBV7-9,.,.,TGTGCCAGCAGCTTTTATGGCAGGGGGGTTGATACGCAGTATTTT,CASSFYGRGVDTQYF
TRBJ2-4,TRBV6-1,TRBD2,few,TGTGCCAGCAGTGAACGGGGGGGTTTGGACAAAAACATTCAGTACTTC,CASSERGGLDKNIQYF
TRBJ1-2,TRBV27,TRBD1,many,TGTGCCAGCAGTTTAGGTCAGGGGGCCTATGGCTACACCTTC,CASSLGQGAYGYTF
TRBJ1-6,TRBV28,TRBD1,many,TGTGCCAGCAGTCCCCAGACAGGGCAAAATTCACCCCTCCACTTT,CASSPQTGQNSPLHF
TRBJ2-7,TRBV4-1,.,many,TGCGCCAGCAGCCACCAACCGGGGCTGGGGGCGACGGGAGTCGTCGTCGAGCAGTACTTC,CASSHQPGLGATGVVVEQYF
TRBJ2-2,TRBV20-1,.,few,TGCAGTGCTCCAGCCACCGGGGAGCTGTTTTTT,CSAPATGELFF
TRBJ1-2,TRBV12-3/TRBV12-4,TRBD1,many,TGTGCCAGCAGCCAATGGGACAGGGGAGCGAACTATGGCTACACCTTC,CASSQWDRGANYGYTF